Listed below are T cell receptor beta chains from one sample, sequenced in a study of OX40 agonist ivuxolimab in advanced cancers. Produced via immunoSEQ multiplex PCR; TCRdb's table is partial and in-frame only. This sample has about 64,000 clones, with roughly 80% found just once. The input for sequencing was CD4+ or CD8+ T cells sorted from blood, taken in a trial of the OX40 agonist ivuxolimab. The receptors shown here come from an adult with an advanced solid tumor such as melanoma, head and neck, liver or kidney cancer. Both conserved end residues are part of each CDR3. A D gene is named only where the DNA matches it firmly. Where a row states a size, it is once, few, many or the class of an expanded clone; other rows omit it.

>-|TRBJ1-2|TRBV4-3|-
TGCGCCAGCAGCCAAGTTTCAAGAGACTATGGCTACACCTTC
CASSQVSRDYGYTF
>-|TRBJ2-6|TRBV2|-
TGTGCCAGCAGTTTCGGGGCCAACGTCCTGACTTTC
CASSFGANVLTF
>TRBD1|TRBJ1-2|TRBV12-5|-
TGTGCTAGTGCCGGGGAGGGGGCGGGGGTCGGCTACACCTTC
CASAGEGAGVGYTF
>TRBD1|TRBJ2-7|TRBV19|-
TGTGCCAGTAGTAAGGGACAGGGGGCCGAGCAGTACTTC
CASSKGQGAEQYF
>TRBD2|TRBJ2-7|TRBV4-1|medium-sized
TGCGCCAGCAGCCAGGCGGACGGACTAGCGGGGGTCTACGAGCAGTACTTC
CASSQADGLAGVYEQYF
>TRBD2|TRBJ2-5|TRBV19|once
TGTGCCAGTAGTAAAGGCGACCAGCGGGAGGGCCAGAGGAAGACCCAGTACTTC
CASSKGDQREGQRKTQYF
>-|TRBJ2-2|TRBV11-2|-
TGTGCCAGCAGCTTTACCGGGGAGGTACGCACCGGGGAGCTGTTTTTT
CASSFTGEVRTGELFF
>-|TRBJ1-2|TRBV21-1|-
TGTGCCAGCAACCCCAGGGACAGGGGGCGCTGCCCTCCCGATGGCTACACCTTC
CASNPRDRGRCPPDGYTF
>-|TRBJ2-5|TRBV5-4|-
TGTGCCAGCAGCTCTCCGGGACAAGGGGAGACCCAGTACTTC
CASSSPGQGETQYF
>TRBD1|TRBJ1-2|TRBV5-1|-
TGCGCCAGCAGCTTGTGGGCCGGGACAGGAAACGGCTACACCTTC
CASSLWAGTGNGYTF
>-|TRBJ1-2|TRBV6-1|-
TGTGCCAGCCAAACGCCGGGGGAGGATGGCTACACCTTC
CASQTPGEDGYTF
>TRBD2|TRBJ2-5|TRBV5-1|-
TGCGCCAGCAGCACCACAGCGGGGGTCCAAGAGACCCAGTACTTC
CASSTTAGVQETQYF
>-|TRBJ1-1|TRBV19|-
TGTGCCAGTAGTATTAGTCAGGGCAACACTGAAGCTTTCTTT
CASSISQGNTEAFF
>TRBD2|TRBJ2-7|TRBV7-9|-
TGTGCCAGCAGCGGGGGACTAGCGGGGTCCTACGAGCAGTACTTC
CASSGGLAGSYEQYF
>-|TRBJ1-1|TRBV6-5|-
TGTGCCAGCAGTACCGTTGGGACGGACACTGAAGCTTTCTTT
CASSTVGTDTEAFF
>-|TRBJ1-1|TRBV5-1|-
TGCGCCAGCAGCTTGGATCAGGGAAGAAGGACTGAAGCTTTCTTT
CASSLDQGRRTEAFF
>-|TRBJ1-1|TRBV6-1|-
TGTGCCAGCAGTGAAGCGCAGGGTGACATAACGGACACTGAAGCTTTCTTT
CASSEAQGDITDTEAFF
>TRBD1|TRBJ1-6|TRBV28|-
TGTGCCAGCAGTCTAGGGACAGGGGTCCAGAATTCACCCCTCCACTTT
CASSLGTGVQNSPLHF
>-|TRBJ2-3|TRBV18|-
TGTGCCAGCTCATTGACGGGGGGCGCAGATACGCAGTATTTT
CASSLTGGADTQYF
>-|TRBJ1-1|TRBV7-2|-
TGTGCCAGCAGCTTAGTGGGTCAGGGTGAAGCTTTCTTT
CASSLVGQGEAFF
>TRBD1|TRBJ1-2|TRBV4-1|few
TGCGCCAGCAGCCCTCGACAGGGGGAGGACTATGGCTACACCTTC
CASSPRQGEDYGYTF
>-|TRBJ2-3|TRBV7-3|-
TGTGCCAGCAGCTTGGTGGGGGGTACCACAGATACGCAGTATTTT
CASSLVGGTTDTQYF
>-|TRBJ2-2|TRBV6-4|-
TGTGCCAGCAGTGAAGGAGTAGGGTCCGGGGAGCTGTTTTTT
CASSEGVGSGELFF
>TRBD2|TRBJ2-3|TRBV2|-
TGTGCCAGTTCCAGGACTAGCGTTGGCACAGATACGCAGTATTTT
CASSRTSVGTDTQYF
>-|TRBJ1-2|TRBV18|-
TGTGCCAGCTCACCTCAGAGCTCTAACTATGGCTACACCTTC
CASSPQSSNYGYTF
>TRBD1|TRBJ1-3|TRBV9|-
TGTGCCAGCAGCCCTACGACAGGGGGCTGGTCTGGAAACACCATATATTTT
CASSPTTGGWSGNTIYF
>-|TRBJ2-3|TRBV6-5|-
TGTGCCAGCACCTCATTAACAAGATTGGCAGATACGCAGTATTTT
CASTSLTRLADTQYF
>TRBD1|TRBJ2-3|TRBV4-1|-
TGCGCCAGCAGTTACTCCGGGACAGGGCTTACAGATACGCAGTATTTT
CASSYSGTGLTDTQYF
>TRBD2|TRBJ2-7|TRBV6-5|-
TGTGCCAGCAGACACAGGACTAGCGGGGAGTACTTC
CASRHRTSGEYF
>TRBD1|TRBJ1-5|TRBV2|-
TGTGCCAGCAGTGAGGGACAGGGGGACAATCAGCCCCAGCATTTT
CASSEGQGDNQPQHF
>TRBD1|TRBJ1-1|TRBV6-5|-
TGTGCCAGCAGTTACTCTGGACAGGGAAAGACTGAAGCTTTCTTT
CASSYSGQGKTEAFF
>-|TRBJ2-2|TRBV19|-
TGTGCCAGTAGTCGAAGGGGGTCCGGGGAGCTGTTTTTT
CASSRRGSGELFF
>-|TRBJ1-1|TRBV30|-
TGTGCCTGGAGCCCCGGGGGGCCTGAAGCTTTCTTT
CAWSPGGPEAFF
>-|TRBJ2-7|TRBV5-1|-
TGCGCCAGCAGCTTGGATTGGGGAGAGCAGTACTTC
CASSLDWGEQYF
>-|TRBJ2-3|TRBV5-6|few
TGTGCCAGCAGTCGCAGGGGAACAGATACGCAGTATTTT
CASSRRGTDTQYF
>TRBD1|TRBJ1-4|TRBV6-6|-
TGTGCCAGCAGCGTGACCAGGGGGGCTAATGAAAAACTGTTTTTT
CASSVTRGANEKLFF
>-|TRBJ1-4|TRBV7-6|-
TGTGCCAGCAGCTTAGGGGCCAGTACAACTAATGAAAAACTGTTTTTT
CASSLGASTTNEKLFF
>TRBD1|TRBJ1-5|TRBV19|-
TGTGCCAGTAGTGACACCGACAGGGGCGCCAATCAGCCCCAGCATTTT
CASSDTDRGANQPQHF
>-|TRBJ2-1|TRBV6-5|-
TGTGCCAGCAGGTCAGGGTACAATGAGCAGTTCTTC
CASRSGYNEQFF
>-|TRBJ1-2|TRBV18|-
TGTGCCAGCTCACCACGGGGAGGGGCTGCCTATGGCTACACCTTC
CASSPRGGAAYGYTF
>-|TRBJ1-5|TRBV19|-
TGTGCCAGTAGTATGAGGGGGGAGGGTAGCAATCAGCCCCAGCATTTT
CASSMRGEGSNQPQHF
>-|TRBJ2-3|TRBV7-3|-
TGTGCCAGCAGCTTAACTAGCACTAGCACAGATACGCAGTATTTT
CASSLTSTSTDTQYF
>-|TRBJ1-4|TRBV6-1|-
TGTGCCAGCAGTGAGATCAGGGGAGGCAGTAATGAAAAACTGTTTTTT
CASSEIRGGSNEKLFF
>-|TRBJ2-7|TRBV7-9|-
TGTGCCACAGGGAACGAGCAGTACTTC
CATGNEQYF
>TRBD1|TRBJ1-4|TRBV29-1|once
TGCAGCTTCGGGACAGGGAGTAACGAAAAACTGTTTTTT
CSFGTGSNEKLFF
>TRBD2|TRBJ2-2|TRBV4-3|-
TGCGCCAGCAGCCCGCGGACTAGCGGGACCGGGGAGCTGTTTTTT
CASSPRTSGTGELFF
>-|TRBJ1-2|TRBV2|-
TGTGCCAGCAGTGAAGCCCCCCTCAGTGCGTACGCGCCTGGCTACACCTTC
CASSEAPLSAYAPGYTF
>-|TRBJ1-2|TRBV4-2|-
TGTGCCAGCAGAGCTTCAGGGGAGGGCTACACCTTC
CASRASGEGYTF
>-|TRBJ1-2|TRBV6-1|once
TGTGCCAGCAGTGGGCAAACAGGGCAGGCGGGTGGCTACACCTTC
CASSGQTGQAGGYTF
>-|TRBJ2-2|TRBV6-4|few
TGTGCCAGCAGTGACCGGGGCGAACACCGGGGAGCTGTTTTT
CASSDRGEHRGAVF